This TCR beta chain was sequenced during a study of T cell responses to AZD1222 COVID-19 vaccine (dated by TCRdb to the early 2020s). Study-level background: A total of about 250 trial participants underwent TCR sequencing, of whom roughly 210 had received two doses of AZD1222 and some 26 had received two doses of the MenACWY control vaccine. Trial participants were enrolled by age into 18-55, 56-69 and 70-plus year subgroups, with around 150, 28 and 57 TCR-sequenced participants respectively. The paper's findings and limits, for the study overall: Most participants were white British and females outnumbered males, and the authors suggested that clonal diversity may have been underestimated. No day 14 peak-response samples were available, so repertoires were characterized only after the peak T cell response. In the small 56-69-year group, the increase in depth fell short of significance, most likely because of low power. Epitopes outside the regions mutated in the B.1.351 and B.1.1.7 variants were reportedly recognized by nearly half of the unique spike-specific TCRs. Conclusions about previously exposed vaccinees are limited, since just six AZD1222 recipients were seropositive for SARS-CoV-2 at baseline. A significant rise in spike-specific TCR breadth and depth was observed after two AZD1222 doses relative to day 0 and relative to MenACWY recipients. CD4 TCRs associated with the vaccine covered the entire spike protein, and the dominant responses were in regions 160-218 and 743-854.

Points on this clone: What antigen it recognizes has not been identified. Nothing much larger sits one base from this clone, and base qualities are not available.

What this sample's time point label stands for: about 28 days (+/-7) after the second vaccine dose. AZD1222 recipients whose second dose came at about 4 weeks and those whose second dose came at about 12 weeks were combined into one group, since spike-specific TCR depth and breadth did not differ between the two schedules. The vaccinee samples were drawn from two UK trials, COV001 and COV002, one of which was a single-blind randomized controlled phase 2/3 trial testing AZD1222 (ChAdOx1 nCoV-19) in healthy adults. For TCRbeta chain sequencing, PBMC samples from trial participants were taken at day 0 and at day 28 after the second dose. The CDR3 numbers 14 residues from cysteine through phenylalanine. The sequence is cut down to CDR3 DNA, 42 bases in frame from base 1. The V end loses 3 bases and the J end loses 4 bases, and a stretch of 10 bases separates them. For CDR1 and CDR2, the germline V gene (reference sequence) lists LNHDA and SQIVND.

The CDR3 regions of human TCRbeta chains were analyzed by immunosequencing. From the authors' description of their analysis: TCRs in the repertoires were compared against a reference library of SARS-CoV-2-specific TCRs that had been generated with the MIRA antigen-specificity platform. Breadth meant the fraction of unique TCRs that were SARS-CoV-2-associated, whereas depth meant the fraction of total T cells that were SARS-CoV-2-associated. Each spike-specific TCR was assigned to its reactive spike region and to a CD4 or CD8 class using the MIRA data. Log10-transformed breadth and depth values were compared by one-way ANOVA with Sidak's multiple comparisons tests. Sourced from immuneACCESS, this table was stored by TCRdb with only in-frame sequences that have V and J called. A share of the clones is absent; for the studies checked, an unresolved V gene accounts for under half, and the remainder has no known explanation. That table is the source of V, J and clone size, and D and trimming were worked out from the DNA. The sample table lists more than 85,000 clones, roughly 89% of them with a count of one. The ten biggest clones cover over 35% of the sample.

The chain employs TRBV19 and TRBJ1-5; a tentative D match to TRBD1 spans 6 bases. The origin of this receptor is an adult who received the AZD1222 COVID-19 vaccine. The starting material was peripheral blood, obtained 28 days after the second AZD1222 dose. The nucleotide sequence reads TGTGCCAGTAGTATGTCACAGGGAAATCAGCCCCAGCATTTT. This translates into CASSMSQGNQPQHF.